The 27 T cell receptor beta chains below come from one sample, sequenced in a study of post-analysis software for immune sequencing data (dated by TCRdb to about 2015). Here is what the overall study found, with its caveats: Roughly 5 TRBV segments, including TRBV5-6, TRBV5-1 and TRBV20-1, were significantly more frequent in patients than controls.

For these TCRs, the target antigens are not known. The library was obtained by PCR. The sequencing machine was an Illumina HiSeq 2500. To reduce PCR and sequencing biases, unique molecular identifiers were incorporated into the TCR beta cDNA libraries. TCRdb reworked the public reads: Q25 trimming with fastp, MiXCR clone assembly, productive beta chains retained. Each entry merges the rows of one CDR3 protein and shows their most common DNA and genes. This sample gives fewer than 850,000 distinct CDR3 sequences in total; 30% of them show up just once. The ten largest clones take up about 0.5% of the sample. The source material was blood. The receptor source for this set is a girl aged 10 to 17 with multiple sclerosis.

This clonotype was found a few times. The gene calls are TRBV7-2 and TRBJ2-1, with D possibly being TRBD2 (5 bases). Trimming removed 1 base at V and 7 bases at J, with 14 bases between. This CDR3 comprises 15 residues. Germline assignment: CDR1 SGHTA and CDR2 FQGNSA. CDR3 residues: CASSLDSGQCNEQFF. In DNA form, the CDR3 reads TGTGCCAGCAGCTTAGACAGCGGTCAGTGTAATGAGCAGTTCTTC.

This clonotype was detected a few times. The chain joins TRBV28 to TRBJ2-5, with a possible D match to TRBD1 (5 bases). The germline V gene has CDR1 MDHEN and CDR2 SYDVKM. V lost 5 bases to trimming and J lost 7 bases, with 20 bases between them. The CDR3 is 15 residues long. The CDR3 here is CASSGTGHPYGTQYF. CDR3 DNA: TGTGCCAGCAGTGGCACAGGCCACCCTTATGGGACCCAGTACTTC.

The chain joins TRBV20-1 to TRBJ2-7, with D unclear. V shed 0 bases and J shed 0 bases, with 6 bases lying between them. Germline V gene sequence: CDR1 DFQATT, CDR2 SNEGSKA (reference sequence). The CDR3 has 13 amino acids. CDR3 protein: CSAREQSSYEQYF. The CDR3 DNA is TGCAGTGCTAGAGAACAGAGCTCCTACGAGCAGTACTTC.

V is TRBV28 and J is TRBJ2-3; 7 bases are shared with TRBD2. The CDR3 contains 16 residues. Unmatched junction bases numbered 15, after V lost 7 bases and J lost 5 bases. CDR1 is MDHEN and CDR2 is SYDVKM in the germline V gene. This CDR3 is CASTPNGGRAVDTQYF. The DNA for the CDR3 is TGTGCCAGCACTCCTAATGGAGGGAGGGCCGTAGATACGCAGTATTTT.

This clonotype occurred a few times. The chain is built from TRBV27 and TRBJ2-1; 7 bases are a match to TRBD2. The CDR3 is 15 amino acids. CDR1 MNHEY and CDR2 SMNVEV come from the germline V gene (reference sequence). The J segment lost 3 bases and the V segment lost 3 bases, leaving 5 bases of the junction unmatched. CDR3 protein: CASSFTGRIYNEQFF. CDR3 DNA sequence: TGTGCCAGCAGTTTCACCGGGAGGATCTACAATGAGCAGTTCTTC.

This clonotype was seen only a few times. The chain employs TRBV25-1 and TRBJ1-2; D perhaps matches TRBD1 (6 bases). This CDR3 has 15 residues. Germline V gene data show CDR1 as MGHDK and CDR2 as SYGVNS. Between the trimmed V and J ends, which lost 6 bases and 4 bases, there was a span of 18 bases. This chain's CDR3 is CASSPSWGATYGYTF. DNA for the CDR3: TGTGCCAGCAGCCCCTCTTGGGGGGCTACCTATGGCTACACCTTC.

The chain carries TRBV5-6 and TRBJ2-3; TRBD1 matches 9 bases. Trimming cost V 2 bases and J 8 bases; bases outside gene matches: 6. Germline V lookup: CDR1 SGHDT, CDR2 YYEEEE. CDR3 size: 14 residues. The CDR3 reads CASSFGQGWGTQYF. CDR3 DNA: TGTGCCAGCAGCTTCGGACAGGGGTGGGGTACGCAGTATTTT. The full variable domain, its missing parts supplied by reference TRBV5-6 and TRBJ2-3, is DAGVTQSPTHLIKTRGQQVTLRCSPKSGHDTVSWYQQALGQGPQFIFQYYEEEERQRGNFPDRFSGHQFPNYSSELNVNALLLGDSALYLCASSFGQGWGTQYFGPGTRLTVL.

The CDR3 DNA reads as TGTGCCAGCACCGATAAGGGGGAGACCCAGTACTTC. This translates into CASTDKGETQYF. J is TRBJ2-7 and V is TRBV27, with a tentative D call TRBD1 (5 bases). The end of the DNA aligns better with TRBJ2-5, so the J call may be wrong. This CDR3 region has 12 residues. Germline CDR1 and CDR2: MNHEY and SMNVEV (reference sequence).

CDR3: CASGAGGSFSNEQFF. In DNA form, the CDR3 reads TGTGCTAGTGGTGCGGGCGGGAGTTTTTCCAATGAGCAGTTCTTC. This rearrangement joins TRBV12-5 to TRBJ2-1; TRBD2 agrees at 7 bases. The germline V gene has CDR1 LGHNT and CDR2 FRNRAP. This CDR3 is 15 amino acids long. The J segment lost 6 bases and the V segment lost 5 bases, leaving 10 bases of the junction unmatched. Complete variable domain (other parts from reference TRBV12-5 and TRBJ2-1): DARVTQTPRHKVTEMGQEVTMRCQPILGHNTVFWYRQTMMQGLELLAYFRNRAPLDDSGMPKDRFSAEMPDATLATLKIQPSEPRDSAVYFCASGAGGSFSNEQFFGPGTRLTVL.

The CDR3 loop reads CSAPAGRIYGYTF. CDR3 sequence (DNA): TGCAGTGCTCCAGCCGGACGGATCTATGGCTACACCTTC. The chain employs TRBV20-1 and TRBJ1-2; D is unclear. The V gene's germline CDR1 is DFQATT and CDR2 SNEGSKA (reference sequence). The CDR3 is 13 residues long. The germline V and J ends were trimmed by 5 bases and 4 bases, with 14 bases remaining between them.

This sequence joins TRBV5-8 and TRBJ2-1, with TRBD2 matching 9 bases. This CDR3 comprises 19 residues. V was clipped by 0 bases and J by 4 bases; unmatched bases: 14. From germline, CDR1 is SGHTS and CDR2 YDEGEE. This CDR3 reads CASSLVVAGVAGAYNEQFF. In DNA, the CDR3 is TGTGCCAGCAGCTTGGTTGTAGCCGGGGTAGCGGGGGCTTACAATGAGCAGTTCTTC.

This clonotype was counted a few times. CDR3 coding DNA: TGCAGCCCCAGGACTGAATCCTACGAGCAGTACTTC. It encodes CSPRTESYEQYF. This chain connects TRBV29-1 to TRBJ2-7; tentative D call: TRBD2 (5 bases). V dropped 8 bases and J dropped 1 base, with 12 bases sitting between them. The CDR3 has 12 residues. Looked up from germline, CDR1 is SQVTM and CDR2 is ANQGSEA.

There are a few counts of this clonotype. The chain couples TRBV7-9 to TRBJ2-5; a weak D match, TRBD2 (5 bases). Germline V CDR1 and CDR2: SEHNR, FQNEAQ (reference sequence). Trimming stripped 3 bases from V and 2 bases from J, with 10 bases between. This CDR3 spans 14 amino acids. DNA of the CDR3: TGTGCCAGCAGCTTTGAGGGAGTACAAGAGACCCAGTACTTC. The encoded protein is CASSFEGVQETQYF.

This chain joins TRBV20-1 and TRBJ1-5; perhaps TRBD1 as D (5 bases). Trimming removed 5 bases at V and 0 bases at J, with 14 bases between. The CDR3 has 15 amino acids. Germline CDR1 reads DFQATT; CDR2 reads SNEGSKA (reference sequence). The CDR3 coding sequence is TGCAGTGCTCTCGGGGGACGGGTTAGCAATCAGCCCCAGCATTTT. Translated: CSALGGRVSNQPQHF.

The rearrangement uses TRBV29-1 and TRBJ2-5; TRBD2 matches at 9 bases. The J call may be in error: the DNA end matches TRBJ2-7 better. Germline V lookup: CDR1 SQVTM, CDR2 ANQGSEA. The CDR3 spans 14 residues. The CDR3 here is CSAGGGRAGGEQYF. CDR3 DNA: TGCAGCGCTGGGGGCGGGAGGGCCGGTGGCGAGCAGTACTTC.

The genes are TRBV12-3 or TRBV12-4 and TRBJ2-3, with unresolved D. The length of the CDR3 is 10 residues. Trimming pared 5 bases from V and 11 bases from J, leaving 8 bases between. The CDR3 nucleotides read TGTGCCAGCAGTCGGAGAAAGCAGTATTTT. This encodes CASSRRKQYF.

In this sample, this clonotype turned up a few times. The J gene is TRBJ1-2, the V gene TRBV28, with a tentative D call TRBD1 (5 bases). The germline V and J ends were trimmed by 6 bases and 10 bases, with 15 bases remaining between them. The length of the CDR3 is 12 residues. The germline gives CDR1 MDHEN, CDR2 SYDVKM. CDR3 in amino acids: CASRTAGGDYTF. DNA of the CDR3: TGTGCCAGCAGGACGGCGGGAGGGGACTACACCTTC.

This clonotype has only a few counts. CDR3 loop: CATSGASGSKRETQYF. In nucleotides, the CDR3 is TGTGCCACCAGTGGGGCTAGCGGGAGTAAACGAGAGACCCAGTACTTC. This chain joins TRBV24-1 and TRBJ2-5; TRBD2 matches 10 bases. From germline, CDR1 is KGHDR and CDR2 SFDVKD. This CDR3 has 16 residues. V dropped 5 bases and J dropped 4; count of bases not matched to a gene: 9.

The chain couples TRBV10-3 to TRBJ1-1; D remains ambiguous. CDR3 length: 15 amino acids. V shed 2 bases and J shed 2 bases, with 12 bases lying between them. CDR1 ENHRY and CDR2 SYGVKD come from the germline V gene. CDR3 bases: TGTGCCATCAGTGAGGTAAGGACGGCCAACACTGAAGCTTTCTTT. Protein product: CAISEVRTANTEAFF.

V and J are TRBV12-3 or TRBV12-4 and TRBJ1-2; D is ambiguous. With 3 bases removed from V and 4 bases from J, the gap between germline ends came to 9 bases. This CDR3 region has 13 residues. This CDR3 reads CASSFVGGYGYTF. The CDR3 DNA follows: TGTGCCAGCAGTTTTGTGGGAGGCTATGGCTACACCTTC.

The chain combines TRBV13 with TRBJ1-6; D gene unclear. V was clipped by 3 bases and J by 10 bases, with 13 bases between them. CDR1 PRHDT and CDR2 FYEKMQ come from the germline V gene (reference sequence). There are 14 residues in the CDR3. The CDR3 sequence: CASSLRGEGSPLHF. The CDR3 bases are TGTGCCAGCAGCTTGCGGGGAGAGGGCTCACCCCTCCACTTT. The full variable domain, completed using reference TRBV13 and TRBJ1-6, is AAGVIQSPRHLIKEKRETATLKCYPIPRHDTVYWYQQGPGQDPQFLISFYEKMQSDKGSIPDRFSAQQFSDYHSELNMSSLELGDSALYFCASSLRGEGSPLHFGNGTRLTVT.

The chain has TRBV6-2 or TRBV6-3 and TRBJ2-5, with 8 bases matching TRBD1. The DNA end favors TRBJ2-7, so the J call may be wrong. Germline CDR1 is MNHEY and CDR2 is SVGEGT. The length of the CDR3 is 16 residues. CDR3 sequence reads: CASSSQRRDRSYEQYF. The DNA for the CDR3 is TGTGCCAGCAGTTCCCAACGTAGGGACAGGAGCTACGAGCAGTACTTC.

This clonotype showed up just a few times. This sequence joins TRBV7-2 and TRBJ2-1; TRBD2 matches 9 bases. V was clipped by 6 bases and J by 3 bases; unmatched bases: 6. The CDR3 spans 15 residues. CDR1 is SGHTA, CDR2 FQGNSA, per germline. DNA for the CDR3: TGTGCCAGCAGACTCGGGACTAGCAGCTACAATGAGCAGTTCTTC. Translation: CASRLGTSSYNEQFF.

The chain uses TRBV7-2 and TRBJ1-2, with 7 bases fitting TRBD1. Germline V gene sequence: CDR1 SGHTA, CDR2 FQGNSA. This CDR3 is built from 16 residues. With 4 bases clipped from V and 3 bases from J, the junction kept 11 bases outside the gene matches. The CDR3, as DNA: TGTGCCAGCAGCTCAGAACCGGACAGGAATCACTATGGCTACACCTTC. Translating gives CASSSEPDRNHYGYTF.

V gene TRBV20-1 combines with J gene TRBJ1-2; 7 bases map to TRBD1. The CDR3 loop spans 16 amino acids. J lost 4 bases, V lost 2 bases, and 13 bases had no gene match. Per the germline V gene, CDR1 is DFQATT and CDR2 is SNEGSKA (reference sequence). CDR3 protein: CSARTDRFQMSYGYTF. The CDR3 nucleotides read TGCAGTGCTAGAACGGACAGGTTCCAGATGAGCTATGGCTACACCTTC.

This clonotype was seen a few times. Sequence at one end of the junction differs from germline and may be a read error. The chain combines TRBV7-7 with TRBJ2-3; D may be TRBD2 (6 bases). CDR1 and CDR2 from the germline V gene are SSHAT and FNYEAQ (reference sequence). The CDR3 is made up of 15 amino acids. CDR3 amino acids: CASSLAFGGGDTQYF. The CDR3 DNA reads TGTGCTAGCAGCTTAGCGTTCGGGGGAGGAGATACGCAGTATTTT.

This chain joins TRBV3-1 and TRBJ2-7; D could derive from TRBD1 or TRBD2 (6 bases each). Germline loops: CDR1 LGHDT, CDR2 YNNKEL (reference sequence). Trimming took 2 bases from V and 5 from J, leaving 19 bases between them. The CDR3 length is 16 residues. CDR3 residues: CASSQINEGGCDEQYF. The CDR3 region has the DNA TGTGCCAGCAGCCAAATCAATGAAGGGGGGTGCGACGAGCAGTACTTC.